Shown below are 25 T cell receptor beta chains from a single sample sequenced in a study of cytomegalovirus exposure and HLA in healthy donors. Here immunoSEQ multiplex PCR was the method, and the copy in TCRdb shows in-frame clones only, minus some. The sample contains fewer than 200,000 clones, around 86% of which appear only once. Sample: PBMCs. These receptor sequences come from a man in his thirties or forties in good health and CMV-seropositive.

The rearrangement uses TRBV5-4 and TRBJ1-2; D is uncertain. V dropped 3 bases and J dropped 4 bases, with 16 bases sitting between them. The CDR3 covers 15 residues. Germline CDR1 SGHNT, CDR2 YYREEE (reference sequence). CDR3 sequence reads: CASSSETPGRYGYTF. The CDR3 DNA reads TGTGCCAGCAGCTCCGAGACACCCGGGCGCTATGGCTACACCTTC.

The chain carries TRBV9 and TRBJ2-4, with 11 bases lining up with TRBD2. This CDR3 spans 19 amino acids. The trim removed 0 bases at V and 5 bases at J, leaving 13 bases unmatched. The V gene's germline CDR1 is SGDLS and CDR2 YYNGEE. The CDR3 region is CASSVAGSLAGGPENIQYF. DNA for the CDR3: TGTGCCAGCAGCGTAGCTGGTTCCCTAGCGGGAGGTCCAGAAAACATTCAGTACTTC.

V is TRBV10-3 and J is TRBJ1-1; the match to TRBD1 covers 9 bases. The germline V gene encodes CDR1 ENHRY and CDR2 SYGVKD. This CDR3 has 14 residues. V lost 5 bases, J lost 5 bases, and 6 bases stayed unmatched. As DNA, the CDR3 is TGTGCCATCAGTCCCCCCGGGACAGGGACTGAAGCTTTCTTT. Encoded protein: CAISPPGTGTEAFF.

CDR3 amino acids: CASSQSGAAGELFF. Written as DNA, the CDR3 is TGCGCCAGCAGCCAAAGCGGTGCGGCCGGGGAGCTGTTTTTT. The chain employs TRBV4-3 and TRBJ2-2; the D gene is possibly TRBD2 (5 bases). V shed 2 bases and J shed 6 bases, with 10 bases lying between them. CDR1 and CDR2 (germline): LGHNA, YSLEER. The length of the CDR3 is 14 residues.

The chain joins TRBV7-3 to TRBJ2-7; D remains ambiguous. Germline CDR1 SGHTA, CDR2 FQGTGA. This CDR3 is built from 14 residues. V shed 0 bases and J shed 5 bases, with 11 bases lying between them. The CDR3 is CASSLTPDSHEQYF. In DNA form, the CDR3 reads TGTGCCAGCAGCTTAACCCCCGATTCTCACGAGCAGTACTTC.

V usage is TRBV30 and J usage is TRBJ1-3, with TRBD1 matching over 7 bases. CDR3 length equals 14 residues. V dropped 3 bases and J dropped 0; count of bases not matched to a gene: 2. Germline V gene lookup returns CDR1 GTSNPN and CDR2 SVGIG (reference sequence). The CDR3 DNA reads as TGTGCCTGGAGAGCAGGGGGCTCTGGAAACACCATATATTTT. It is translated as CAWRAGGSGNTIYF.

The chain combines TRBV5-1 with TRBJ2-7; D remains ambiguous. Trimming shortened V by 0 bases and J by 0 bases, and 7 bases separated the two germline ends. Germline V lookup: CDR1 SGHRS, CDR2 YFSETQ. The CDR3 has 14 residues. In DNA form, the CDR3 reads TGCGCCAGCAGCTTGGATTTTAGCTCCTACGAGCAGTACTTC. It yields the protein CASSLDFSSYEQYF.

V and J are TRBV18 and TRBJ1-2, with 12 bases fitting TRBD1. This CDR3 has 17 residues. The J segment lost 2 bases and the V segment lost 0 bases, leaving 4 bases of the junction unmatched. Germline V gene lookup returns CDR1 KGHSH and CDR2 LQKENI. The CDR3 reads CASSPPGQGALNYGYTF. Here the CDR3 DNA reads TGTGCCAGCTCACCACCGGGACAGGGGGCGTTAAACTATGGCTACACCTTC.

This clone occurred once. The V and J genes are TRBV7-2 and TRBJ1-4, with 8 bases aligning to TRBD1. CDR1 and CDR2 from the germline V gene are SGHTA and FQGNSA. This CDR3 region has 18 residues. J gave up 0 bases and V 2 bases, and 8 bases lay outside the gene matches. This chain's CDR3 is CASSLWRQGAATNEKLFF. In DNA form, the CDR3 reads TGTGCCAGCAGCTTATGGCGGCAGGGGGCAGCAACTAATGAAAAACTGTTTTTT.

This chain joins TRBV5-4 and TRBJ1-5; TRBD1 matches at 9 bases. Germline trimming cut 4 bases from V and 1 base from J; bases unmatched to any gene: 3. CDR3 size: 15 residues. Germline V gene data show CDR1 as SGHNT and CDR2 as YYREEE (reference sequence). CDR3 protein: CASSTGTGSNQPQHF. CDR3 nucleotide sequence: TGTGCCAGCAGCACCGGGACAGGGAGCAATCAGCCCCAGCATTTT.

This clone was seen a single time. CDR3 in amino acids: CASSAGGANYGYTF. Here the CDR3 DNA reads TGCGCCAGCAGCGCCGGGGGAGCTAACTATGGCTACACCTTC. This sequence joins TRBV5-1 and TRBJ1-2; D might be TRBD1 (5 bases). In germline, CDR1 is SGHRS, CDR2 YFSETQ. V shed 4 bases and J shed 0 bases, with 10 bases lying between them. The CDR3 has 14 amino acids.

V usage is TRBV27 and J usage is TRBJ2-1; D is possibly TRBD1 (5 bases). Germline CDR1 MNHEY, CDR2 SMNVEV (reference sequence). Trimming took off 8 bases at V and 0 bases at J, with 11 bases between the two ends. The CDR3 is 14 amino acids. CDR3 nucleotides: TGTGCCAGCGGCAGGGTGAGCTCCTACAATGAGCAGTTCTTC. This sequence encodes CASGRVSSYNEQFF.

The CDR3 region is CASSRLDGELFF. The CDR3 bases are TGTGCCAGCAGTCGATTAGACGGGGAGCTGTTTTTT. The chain links TRBV27 to TRBJ2-2; D not resolved. V lost 5 bases to trimming and J lost 7 bases, with 8 bases between them. The CDR3 consists of 12 residues. The germline gives CDR1 MNHEY, CDR2 SMNVEV (reference sequence).

The chain joins TRBV9 to TRBJ2-7; 8 nucleotides line up with TRBD2. After removal of 0 bases from V and 3 bases from J, the junction contained 17 bases not matched to a gene. CDR3 length: 19 amino acids. CDR1 and CDR2 (germline): SGDLS, YYNGEE. CDR3: CASSVDSPGVSGNNYEQYF. Written as DNA, the CDR3 is TGTGCCAGCAGCGTAGACTCCCCCGGTGTTAGCGGGAACAACTACGAGCAGTACTTC. Supplemented by reference TRBV9 and TRBJ2-7, the full variable domain reads DSGVTQTPKHLITATGQRVTLRCSPRSGDLSVYWYQQSLDQGLQFLIQYYNGEERAKGNILERFSAQQFPDLHSELNLSSLELGDSALYFCASSVDSPGVSGNNYEQYFGPGTRLTVT.

J is TRBJ2-7 and V is TRBV19; D might be TRBD2 (5 bases). The germline V and J ends were trimmed by 10 bases and 3 bases, with 10 bases remaining between them. In germline, CDR1 is LNHDA, CDR2 SQIVND (reference sequence). The CDR3 is 11 residues long. The CDR3 DNA sequence: TGTGCCACCTCGGGGTACTACGAGCAGTACTTC. Translation: CATSGYYEQYF. Using reference TRBV19 and TRBJ2-7 for the parts outside the CDR3, the full variable domain is DGGITQSPKYLFRKEGQNVTLSCEQNLNHDAMYWYRQDPGQGLRLIYYSQIVNDFQKGDIAEGYSVSREKKESFPLTVTSAQKNPTAFYLCATSGYYEQYFGPGTRLTVT.

The chain joins TRBV9 to TRBJ2-5; D is possibly TRBD2 (5 bases). Trimming cost V 3 bases and J 4 bases, with 13 bases left between them. CDR3 length: 14 amino acids. Germline CDR1 SGDLS, CDR2 YYNGEE. CDR3 bases: TGTGCCAGCAGCGGCGTGTGGAGCGGAGAGACCCAGTACTTC. It translates to CASSGVWSGETQYF.

The chain employs TRBV6-5 and TRBJ1-4; no definite D call. The CDR3 totals 15 residues. Germline V CDR1 and CDR2: MNHEY, SVGAGI. Trimming removed 0 bases at V and 10 bases at J, with 15 bases between. Written as DNA, the CDR3 is TGTGCCAGCAGTTACTCAGGCAGGAGGAGTGCAAAACTGTTTTTT. Its protein is CASSYSGRRSAKLFF.

This chain connects TRBV5-4 to TRBJ1-4, with D maybe TRBD1 (6 bases). V lost 3 bases, J lost 4 bases, and 13 bases lay in between. CDR3 size: 15 residues. The germline V gene encodes CDR1 SGHNT and CDR2 YYREEE (reference sequence). CDR3 nucleotides: TGTGCCAGCAGCTCAGACAGGACCCGTAATGAAAAACTGTTTTTT. It is translated as CASSSDRTRNEKLFF.

J is TRBJ2-5 and V is TRBV27; unclear D gene. The DNA matches TRBJ2-7 better at its end, which makes the J call doubtful. CDR3 size: 13 residues. Germline CDR1 and CDR2: MNHEY and SMNVEV (reference sequence). The CDR3 sequence: CASSLTSSYEQYF. Here the CDR3 DNA reads TGTGCCAGCAGTTTGACAAGCTCCTACGAGCAGTACTTC.

The J gene is TRBJ1-2, the V gene TRBV9; maybe TRBD1 (6 bases). The CDR3 has 14 amino acids. Trimming stripped 6 bases from V and 2 bases from J, with 14 bases between. Germline V CDR1 and CDR2: SGDLS, YYNGEE. CDR3 DNA sequence: TGTGCCAGCACCTCTACCGGGACAAACTATGGCTACACCTTC. As protein: CASTSTGTNYGYTF.

The chain recombines TRBV6-5 with TRBJ1-2; 7 positions agree with TRBD1. There are 12 residues in the CDR3. CDR1 is MNHEY, CDR2 SVGAGI, per germline. The V segment lost 5 bases and the J segment 5 bases; nucleotides outside the gene matches: 2. This chain's CDR3 is CASSTGEYGYTF. CDR3 DNA sequence: TGTGCCAGCAGTACAGGGGAGTATGGCTACACCTTC.

The rearrangement uses TRBV5-1 and TRBJ2-7, with D maybe TRBD1 (6 bases). V lost 7 bases and J lost 0, with 14 bases in between. The CDR3 spans 14 residues. Germline CDR1 and CDR2: SGHRS and YFSETQ. The DNA of the CDR3 is TGCGCCAGCGCCACGGACAGCCCCTCCTACGAGCAGTACTTC. Translating gives CASATDSPSYEQYF.

The chain joins TRBV5-6 to TRBJ2-7; 9 bases map to TRBD1. The CDR3 spans 12 residues. Per germline, CDR1 SGHDT and CDR2 YYEEEE. J lost 6 bases, V lost 3 bases, and 1 base had no gene match. For the CDR3, the DNA is TGTGCCAGCAGCTGGGGACAGGGCGAGCAGTACTTC. Its translation is CASSWGQGEQYF. The variable domain in full, completed from reference TRBV5-6 and TRBJ2-7, reads DAGVTQSPTHLIKTRGQQVTLRCSPKSGHDTVSWYQQALGQGPQFIFQYYEEEERQRGNFPDRFSGHQFPNYSSELNVNALLLGDSALYLCASSWGQGEQYFGPGTRLTVT.

V usage is TRBV6-1 and J usage is TRBJ2-7; no reliable D call. The CDR3 is made up of 16 amino acids. The germline gives CDR1 MNHNS, CDR2 SASEGT. Deletions cut 2 bases from V and 6 bases from J, with 20 bases between. This chain's CDR3 is CASSETAILKVSEQYF. In DNA form, the CDR3 reads TGTGCCAGCAGTGAAACGGCCATTCTCAAAGTCTCCGAGCAGTACTTC.

The chain carries TRBV16 and TRBJ2-1, with D perhaps matching TRBD1 or TRBD2 (5 bases each). V dropped 4 bases and J dropped 6 bases, with 13 bases sitting between them. Germline assignment: CDR1 KGHSY and CDR2 FQNENV. The CDR3 sequence is 14 residues long. In nucleotides, the CDR3 is TGTGCCAGCAGCCCCGGGGCAGCGGTCAATGAGCAGTTCTTC. Residues: CASSPGAAVNEQFF.